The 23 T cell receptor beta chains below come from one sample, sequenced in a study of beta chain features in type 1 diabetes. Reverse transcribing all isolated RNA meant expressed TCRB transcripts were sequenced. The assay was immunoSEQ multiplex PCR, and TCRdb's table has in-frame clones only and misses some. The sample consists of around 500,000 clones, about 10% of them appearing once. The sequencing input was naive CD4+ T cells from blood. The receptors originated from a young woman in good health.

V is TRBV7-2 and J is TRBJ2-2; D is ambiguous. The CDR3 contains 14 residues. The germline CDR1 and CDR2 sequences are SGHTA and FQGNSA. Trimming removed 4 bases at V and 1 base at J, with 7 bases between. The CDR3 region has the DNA TGTGCCAGCAGCTGGAACAGGAACACCGGGGAGCTGTTTTTT. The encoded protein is CASSWNRNTGELFF.

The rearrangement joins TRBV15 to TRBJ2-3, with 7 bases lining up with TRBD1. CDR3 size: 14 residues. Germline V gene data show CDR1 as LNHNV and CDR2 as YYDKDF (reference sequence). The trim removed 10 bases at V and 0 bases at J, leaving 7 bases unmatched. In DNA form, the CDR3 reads TGTGCCATTGGACAGGATACTAGCACAGATACGCAGTATTTT. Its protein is CAIGQDTSTDTQYF.

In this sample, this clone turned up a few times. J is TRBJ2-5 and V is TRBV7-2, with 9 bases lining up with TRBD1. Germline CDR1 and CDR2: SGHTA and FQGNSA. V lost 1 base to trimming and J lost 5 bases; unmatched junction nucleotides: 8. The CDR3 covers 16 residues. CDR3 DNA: TGTGCCAGCAGCTTAGTGAGGACAGGGGCGGGGGAGACCCAGTACTTC. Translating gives CASSLVRTGAGETQYF.

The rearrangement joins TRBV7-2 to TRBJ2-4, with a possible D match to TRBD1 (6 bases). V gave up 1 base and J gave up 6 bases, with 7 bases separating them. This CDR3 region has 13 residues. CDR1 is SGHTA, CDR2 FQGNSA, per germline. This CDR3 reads CASSLGGLNIQYF. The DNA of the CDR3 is TGTGCCAGCAGCTTAGGGGGGCTAAACATTCAGTACTTC.

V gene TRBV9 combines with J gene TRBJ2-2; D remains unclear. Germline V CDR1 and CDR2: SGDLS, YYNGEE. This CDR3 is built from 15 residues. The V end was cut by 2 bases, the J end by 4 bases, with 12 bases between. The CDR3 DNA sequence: TGTGCCAGCAGCGTGGTCCCGACTGCCACCGGGGAGCTGTTTTTT. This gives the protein CASSVVPTATGELFF.

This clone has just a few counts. The CDR3 sequence is CASSPKRGRTYNEQFF. The CDR3 DNA is TGTGCCAGCAGCCCCAAGCGGGGGAGGACCTACAATGAGCAGTTCTTC. V and J are TRBV14 and TRBJ2-1; 8 bases align to TRBD2. J was trimmed by 2 bases and V by 4 bases; bases with no gene match: 7. Looked up from germline, CDR1 is SGHDN and CDR2 is FVKESK. The length of the CDR3 is 16 residues.

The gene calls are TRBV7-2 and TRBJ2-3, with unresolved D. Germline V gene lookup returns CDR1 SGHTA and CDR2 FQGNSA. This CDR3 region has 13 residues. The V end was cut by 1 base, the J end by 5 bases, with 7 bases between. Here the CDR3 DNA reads TGTGCCAGCAGCTTAGTGCTGGGAGATACGCAGTATTTT. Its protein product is CASSLVLGDTQYF.

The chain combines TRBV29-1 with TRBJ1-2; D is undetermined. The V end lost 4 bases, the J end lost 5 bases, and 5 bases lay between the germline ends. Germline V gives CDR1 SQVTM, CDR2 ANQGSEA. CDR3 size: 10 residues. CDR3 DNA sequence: TGCAGCGTTGGCAGTTATGGCTACACCTTC. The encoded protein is CSVGSYGYTF. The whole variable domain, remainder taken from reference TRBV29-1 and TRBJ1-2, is SAVISQKPSRDICQRGTSLTIQCQVDSQVTMMFWYRQQPGQSLTLIATANQGSEATYESGFVIDKFPISRPNLTFSTLTVSNMSPEDSSIYLCSVGSYGYTFGSGTRLTVV.

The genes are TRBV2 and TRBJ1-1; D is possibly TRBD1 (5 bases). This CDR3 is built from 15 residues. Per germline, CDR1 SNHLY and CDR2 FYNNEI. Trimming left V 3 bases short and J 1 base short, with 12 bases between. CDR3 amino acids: CASSDWGESNTEAFF. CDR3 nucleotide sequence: TGTGCCAGCAGTGATTGGGGCGAGTCGAACACTGAAGCTTTCTTT.

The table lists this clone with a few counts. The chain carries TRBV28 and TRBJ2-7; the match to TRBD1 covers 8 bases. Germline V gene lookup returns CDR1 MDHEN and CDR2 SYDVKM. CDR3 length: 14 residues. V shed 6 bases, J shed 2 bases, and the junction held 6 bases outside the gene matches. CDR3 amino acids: CASSRTGIPYEQYV. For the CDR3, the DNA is TGTGCCAGCAGCCGGACAGGGATACCCTACGAGCAGTACGTC.

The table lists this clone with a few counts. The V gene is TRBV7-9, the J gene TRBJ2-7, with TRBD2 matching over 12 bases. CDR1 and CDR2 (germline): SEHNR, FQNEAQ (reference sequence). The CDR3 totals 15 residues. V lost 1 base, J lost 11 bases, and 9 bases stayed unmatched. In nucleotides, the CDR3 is TGTGCCAGCAGCTTAGTGTCACTAGCGGGAGGAGGCGAGTACTTC. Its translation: CASSLVSLAGGGEYF. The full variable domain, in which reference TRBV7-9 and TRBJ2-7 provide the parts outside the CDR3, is DTGVSQNPRHKITKRGQNVTFRCDPISEHNRLYWYRQTLGQGPEFLTYFQNEAQLEKSRLLSDRFSAERPKGSFSTLEIQRTEQGDSAMYLCASSLVSLAGGGEYFGPGTRLTVT.

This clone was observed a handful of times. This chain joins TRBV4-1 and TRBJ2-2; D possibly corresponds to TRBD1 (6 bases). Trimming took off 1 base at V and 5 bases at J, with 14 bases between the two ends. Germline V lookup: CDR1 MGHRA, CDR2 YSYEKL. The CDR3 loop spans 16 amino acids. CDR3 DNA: TGCGCCAGCAGCCAAGGCCTGGGGGCCGGGACCGGGGAGCTGTTTTTT. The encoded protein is CASSQGLGAGTGELFF.

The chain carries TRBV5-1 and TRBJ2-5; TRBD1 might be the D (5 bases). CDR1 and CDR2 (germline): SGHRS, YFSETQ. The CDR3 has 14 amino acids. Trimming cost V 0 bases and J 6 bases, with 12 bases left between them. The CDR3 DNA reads TGCGCCAGCAGCTTGGCATCAGGGTGGAAGACCCAGTACTTC. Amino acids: CASSLASGWKTQYF. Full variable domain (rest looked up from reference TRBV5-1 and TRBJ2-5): KAGVTQTPRYLIKTRGQQVTLSCSPISGHRSVSWYQQTPGQGLQFLFEYFSETQRNKGNFPGRFSGRQFSNSRSEMNVSTLELGDSALYLCASSLASGWKTQYFGPGTRLLVL.

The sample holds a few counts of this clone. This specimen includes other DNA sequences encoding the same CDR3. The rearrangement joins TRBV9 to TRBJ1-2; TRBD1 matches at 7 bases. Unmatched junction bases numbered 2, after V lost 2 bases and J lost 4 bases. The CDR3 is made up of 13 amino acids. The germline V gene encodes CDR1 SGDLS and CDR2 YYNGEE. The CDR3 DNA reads TGTGCCAGCAGCGTCGGGACAGCCTATGGCTACACCTTC. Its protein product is CASSVGTAYGYTF.

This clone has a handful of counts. This chain's CDR3 is CASSFNRGVGTGELFF. The CDR3 nucleotides read TGTGCCAGCAGCTTCAATCGGGGTGTGGGCACCGGGGAGCTGTTTTTT. The V and J genes are TRBV7-8 and TRBJ2-2; D might be TRBD2 (5 bases). V was shortened by 3 bases and J by 4 bases, with 15 bases between the two germline ends. The CDR3 has 16 residues. CDR1 is SGHVS, CDR2 FQNEAQ, per germline. Combining the CDR3 with reference TRBV7-8 and TRBJ2-2 gives the whole variable domain GAGVSQSPRYKVAKRGQDVALRCDPISGHVSLFWYQQALGQGPEFLTYFQNEAQLDKSGLPSDRFFAERPEGSVSTLKIQRTQQEDSAVYLCASSFNRGVGTGELFFGEGSRLTVL.

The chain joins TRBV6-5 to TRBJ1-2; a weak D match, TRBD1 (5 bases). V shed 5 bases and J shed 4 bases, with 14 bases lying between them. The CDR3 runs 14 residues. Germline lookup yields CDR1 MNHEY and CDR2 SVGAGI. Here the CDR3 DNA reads TGTGCCAGCAGTGTCATCCGGGGCCTCTATGGCTACACCTTC. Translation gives CASSVIRGLYGYTF.

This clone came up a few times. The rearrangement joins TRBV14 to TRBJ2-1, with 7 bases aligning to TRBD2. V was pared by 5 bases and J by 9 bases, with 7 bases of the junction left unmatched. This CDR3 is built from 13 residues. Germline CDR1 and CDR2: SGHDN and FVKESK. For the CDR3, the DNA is TGTGCCAGCAGCGGGAGGGCCTTCAGTGAGCAGTTCTTC. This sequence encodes CASSGRAFSEQFF.

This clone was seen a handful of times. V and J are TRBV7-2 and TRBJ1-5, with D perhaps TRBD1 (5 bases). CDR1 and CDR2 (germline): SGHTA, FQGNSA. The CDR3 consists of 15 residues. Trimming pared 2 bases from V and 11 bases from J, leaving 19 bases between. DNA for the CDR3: TGTGCCAGCAGCTTAAGGCCCAGCCCCGGGGGGGCCCAGCATTTT. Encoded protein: CASSLRPSPGGAQHF.

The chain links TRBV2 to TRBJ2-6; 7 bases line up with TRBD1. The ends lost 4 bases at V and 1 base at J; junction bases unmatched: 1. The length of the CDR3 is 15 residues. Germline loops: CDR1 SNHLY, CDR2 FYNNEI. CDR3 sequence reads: CASSVTGSGANVLTF. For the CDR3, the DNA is TGTGCCAGCAGTGTGACAGGGTCTGGGGCCAACGTCCTGACTTTC.

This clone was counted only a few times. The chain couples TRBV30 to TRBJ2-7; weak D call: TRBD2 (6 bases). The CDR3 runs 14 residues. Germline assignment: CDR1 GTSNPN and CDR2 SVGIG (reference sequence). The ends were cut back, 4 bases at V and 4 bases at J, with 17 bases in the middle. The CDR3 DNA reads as TGTGCCTGGAAGGAAGGCGCGGGAAGATACGAGCAGTACTTC. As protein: CAWKEGAGRYEQYF.

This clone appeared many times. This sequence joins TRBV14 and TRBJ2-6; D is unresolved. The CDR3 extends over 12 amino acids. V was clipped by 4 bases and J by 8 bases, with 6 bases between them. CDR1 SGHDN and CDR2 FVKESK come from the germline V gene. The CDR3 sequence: CASSPGSNVLTF. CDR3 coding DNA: TGTGCCAGCAGCCCAGGATCCAACGTCCTGACTTTC.

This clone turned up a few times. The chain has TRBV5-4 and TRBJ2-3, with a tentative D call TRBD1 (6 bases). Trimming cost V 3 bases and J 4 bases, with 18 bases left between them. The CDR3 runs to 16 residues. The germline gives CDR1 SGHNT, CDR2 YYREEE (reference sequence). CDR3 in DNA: TGTGCCAGCAGCTCGGGCCAACAGGGTTACGCAGATACGCAGTATTTT. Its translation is CASSSGQQGYADTQYF. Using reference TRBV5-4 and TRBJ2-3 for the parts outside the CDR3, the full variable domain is ETGVTQSPTHLIKTRGQQVTLRCSSQSGHNTVSWYQQALGQGPQFIFQYYREEENGRGNFPPRFSGLQFPNYSSELNVNALELDDSALYLCASSSGQQGYADTQYFGPGTRLTVL.

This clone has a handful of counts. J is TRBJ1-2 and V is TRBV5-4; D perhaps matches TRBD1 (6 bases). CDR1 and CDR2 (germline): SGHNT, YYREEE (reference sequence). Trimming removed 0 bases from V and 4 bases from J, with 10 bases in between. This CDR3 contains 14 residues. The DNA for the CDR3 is TGTGCCAGCAGCTTGGGAACAGGGATCTATGGCTACACCTTC. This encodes CASSLGTGIYGYTF.